Shown below are 22 T cell receptor beta chains from a single sample sequenced in a study of blood T cell repertoires in COVID-19. The method was immunoSEQ multiplex PCR; TCRdb's version includes in-frame clones alone and lacks a portion of them. The table lists about 270,000 clones, about nine tenths of them singletons. The source material was peripheral blood. Receptor source: a man in his fifties with acute or convalescent COVID-19.

This clone has a single count. This chain connects TRBV5-1 to TRBJ2-5; 8 bases agree with TRBD1. The CDR3 is made up of 14 amino acids. Losses at the gene ends were 2 bases for V and 7 bases for J; bases not matched to a gene: 7. CDR1 is SGHRS, CDR2 YFSETQ, per germline. The chain's CDR3 is CASSLQGEKVTQYF. The CDR3 DNA reads TGCGCCAGCAGCTTACAGGGGGAGAAGGTGACCCAGTACTTC.

J is TRBJ2-5 and V is TRBV6-5, with 7 nucleotides matching TRBD1. Germline assignment: CDR1 MNHEY and CDR2 SVGAGI. Trimming at V came to 6 bases and at J to 4 bases, leaving 2 bases not matched to a gene. CDR3 size: 12 residues. The CDR3 DNA sequence: TGTGCCAGCAGACAGGGGTCAGAGACCCAGTACTTC. The encoded protein is CASRQGSETQYF.

V usage is TRBV6-5 and J usage is TRBJ1-5; tentatively, D is TRBD1 (6 bases). Trimming removed 5 bases at V and 1 base at J, with 12 bases between. Germline lookup yields CDR1 MNHEY and CDR2 SVGAGI. The CDR3 is 15 residues long. CDR3 in amino acids: CASSRTVRSNQPQHF. The CDR3 bases are TGTGCCAGCAGTAGGACAGTTCGGAGCAATCAGCCCCAGCATTTT.

This rearrangement joins TRBV25-1 to TRBJ2-3; D possibly corresponds to TRBD1 (6 bases). The germline V gene has CDR1 MGHDK and CDR2 SYGVNS. V lost 4 bases and J 5 bases, leaving 22 bases between the germline ends. This CDR3 is built from 17 residues. The chain's CDR3 is CASSVLYTGLGGDTQYF. The CDR3 DNA reads as TGTGCCAGCAGTGTCCTCTATACAGGGTTAGGGGGAGATACGCAGTATTTT.

The CDR3 region is CASSRTATQDYGYTF. CDR3 nucleotide sequence: TGTGCCAGCAGTCGGACAGCGACACAAGACTATGGCTACACCTTC. The chain is built from TRBV6-5 and TRBJ1-2; TRBD1 might be the D (6 bases). The CDR3 has 15 residues. CDR1 and CDR2 from the germline V gene are MNHEY and SVGAGI. The V end was cut by 5 bases, the J end by 3 bases, with 16 bases between.

This chain uses TRBV6-5 with TRBJ2-3; 9 nucleotides line up with TRBD2. Germline CDR1 is MNHEY and CDR2 is SVGAGI. Unmatched junction bases numbered 9, after V lost 11 bases and J lost 6 bases. The CDR3 length is 13 residues. CDR3 sequence: CAVQRGAQDTQYF. The CDR3 DNA reads TGTGCCGTTCAGCGGGGGGCCCAGGATACGCAGTATTTT.

This clone appeared once. The chain joins TRBV19 to TRBJ1-4; no reliable D call. The CDR3 runs 13 residues. The V gene lost 4 bases and the J gene lost 6 bases, with 9 bases spanning the gap. From germline, CDR1 is LNHDA and CDR2 SQIVND (reference sequence). The CDR3 region has the DNA TGTGCCAGTAGTAGACGTGAGGATGAAAAACTGTTTTTT. Translating it yields CASSRREDEKLFF.

This chain links TRBV4-1 with TRBJ2-1; D is possibly TRBD1 (6 bases). The CDR3 consists of 13 residues. CDR1 and CDR2 from the germline V gene are MGHRA and YSYEKL. Trimming removed 1 base at V and 7 bases at J, with 8 bases between. The CDR3 sequence: CASSQAGVNEQFF. The CDR3 DNA follows: TGCGCCAGCAGCCAAGCAGGGGTAAATGAGCAGTTCTTC.

The chain is built from TRBV10-1 and TRBJ2-7, with D maybe TRBD1 (5 bases). Germline CDR1 WNHNN, CDR2 SYGVQD (reference sequence). V lost 2 bases to trimming and J lost 0 bases, with 5 bases between them. The CDR3 spans 13 residues. The CDR3 nucleotides are TGCGCCAGCAGTGAGGACAGCTCCTACGAGCAGTACTTC. It specifies CASSEDSSYEQYF.

The rearrangement links TRBV9 to TRBJ1-2; TRBD1 might be the D (5 bases). The CDR3 length is 15 residues. V was pared by 4 bases and J by 4 bases, with 17 bases between. Germline values: CDR1 SGDLS, CDR2 YYNGEE. For the CDR3, the DNA is TGTGCCAGCAGCTTCAGCCCTGGGCAGGGCTATGGCTACACCTTC. It codes for CASSFSPGQGYGYTF.

Of note for this clone: A read error may produce the germline difference seen at one junction end. The chain couples TRBV2 to TRBJ2-6; D might be TRBD2 (6 bases). The germline gives CDR1 SNHLY, CDR2 FYNNEI. CDR3 length: 10 amino acids. The CDR3 spells CARGGNVLTF. The CDR3 DNA sequence: TGTGCCAGGGGGGGCAACGTCCTGACTTTC.

The J gene is TRBJ2-2, the V gene TRBV19; TRBD2 matches 8 bases. The CDR3 contains 17 residues. The germline V gene has CDR1 LNHDA and CDR2 SQIVND (reference sequence). V gave up 0 bases and J gave up 0 bases; unmatched junction bases: 3. The CDR3 reads CASSIDPRGANTGELFF. DNA of the CDR3: TGTGCCAGTAGTATAGATCCGCGGGGGGCGAACACCGGGGAGCTGTTTTTT.

The CDR3 loop is CSVVGQFGSTIYF. The CDR3 coding sequence is TGCAGCGTTGTAGGTCAGTTCGGGAGCACCATATATTTT. V usage is TRBV29-1 and J usage is TRBJ1-3; D remains unclear. Germline CDR1 reads SQVTM; CDR2 reads ANQGSEA. V dropped 4 bases and J dropped 9 bases, with 16 bases sitting between them. The CDR3 runs to 13 residues. Using reference TRBV29-1 and TRBJ1-3 for the parts outside the CDR3, the full variable domain is SAVISQKPSRDICQRGTSLTIQCQVDSQVTMMFWYRQQPGQSLTLIATANQGSEATYESGFVIDKFPISRPNLTFSTLTVSNMSPEDSSIYLCSVVGQFGSTIYFGEGSWLTVV.

The gene calls are TRBV18 and TRBJ1-4; D unresolved. The CDR3 is made up of 14 amino acids. CDR1 is KGHSH and CDR2 is LQKENI in the germline V gene. The V and J ends lost 2 bases and 5 bases respectively, with 9 bases between them. The CDR3 is CASSPASTNEKLFF. Written as DNA, the CDR3 is TGTGCCAGCTCACCAGCCAGTACCAATGAAAAACTGTTTTTT.

This chain uses TRBV4-1 with TRBJ1-4; no clear D. The CDR3 spans 15 residues. CDR1 and CDR2 (germline): MGHRA, YSYEKL. The germline V and J ends were trimmed by 0 bases and 4 bases, with 9 bases remaining between them. CDR3 amino acids: CASSQESQVNEKLFF. Written as DNA, the CDR3 is TGCGCCAGCAGCCAAGAAAGCCAGGTTAATGAAAAACTGTTTTTT.

This chain connects TRBV29-1 to TRBJ2-1; possibly TRBD1 for D (5 bases). The CDR3 runs to 14 residues. V lost 1 base and J lost 6, with 13 bases in between. Germline V CDR1 and CDR2: SQVTM, ANQGSEA. The CDR3 DNA reads as TGCAGCGTTGAAGTCCCCGGCAGGGCCAATGAGCAGTTCTTC. It specifies CSVEVPGRANEQFF.

CDR3 in DNA: TGTGCCAGCAGTCGGATGACAGGGGAAGCTTTCTTT. Translating gives CASSRMTGEAFF. The chain couples TRBV6-5 to TRBJ1-1, with 7 bases that match TRBD1. The length of the CDR3 is 12 residues. The germline gives CDR1 MNHEY, CDR2 SVGAGI. The V gene end was trimmed by 5 bases and the J gene end by 8 bases; junction bases not matched to a gene: 5.

The genes are TRBV3-1 (or the pseudogene TRBV3-2) and TRBJ2-7; maybe TRBD2 (6 bases). The CDR3 sequence is 15 residues long. The germline gives CDR1 LGHDT, CDR2 YNNKEL (reference sequence). The V end was cut by 0 bases, the J end by 5 bases, with 14 bases between. CDR3 in DNA: TGTGCCAGCAGCCAAGAGGGACTCCCTTTCGACGAGCAGTACTTC. It codes for CASSQEGLPFDEQYF.

J is TRBJ2-7 and V is TRBV5-5; the D is unclear. Germline V gives CDR1 SGHKS, CDR2 YYEKEE (reference sequence). V was pared by 0 bases and J by 2 bases, with 12 bases between. This CDR3 spans 15 amino acids. CDR3 sequence reads: CASSLALGSPYEQYF. The DNA for the CDR3 is TGTGCCAGCAGCTTGGCCCTTGGCAGTCCCTACGAGCAGTACTTC.

This clone appeared once. The chain is built from TRBV9 and TRBJ1-1; the D gene is possibly TRBD1 (6 bases). Trimming took 4 bases from V and 0 from J, leaving 16 bases between them. Germline V CDR1 and CDR2: SGDLS, YYNGEE. CDR3 size: 16 residues. CDR3 sequence: CASSPKAGTLNTEAFF. In DNA form, the CDR3 reads TGTGCCAGCAGCCCCAAGGCCGGGACATTGAACACTGAAGCTTTCTTT.

This rearrangement joins TRBV2 to TRBJ1-2, with D maybe TRBD1 (6 bases). Germline V gives CDR1 SNHLY, CDR2 FYNNEI. This CDR3 contains 14 residues. Trimming left V 4 bases short and J 7 bases short, with 16 bases between. The CDR3, as DNA: TGTGCCAGCAGTGCAGGGGACCCAAGAGGTGGCTACACCTTC. This sequence encodes CASSAGDPRGGYTF.

The chain combines TRBV18 with TRBJ1-1; 10 positions agree with TRBD1. Losses at the gene ends were 6 bases for V and 2 bases for J; bases not matched to a gene: 12. CDR1 KGHSH and CDR2 LQKENI come from the germline V gene. The CDR3 loop spans 17 amino acids. The CDR3 DNA sequence: TGTGCCAGCTCCTTACTCCGGGACAGGGGAGGCAACACTGAAGCTTTCTTT. Protein: CASSLLRDRGGNTEAFF.